This T cell receptor (beta chain) was observed in a study of shared clonotypes between healthy human individuals. As for the study in general: The donors, two women and a few men, were aged 18 to 49.

V dropped 1 base and J dropped 4; count of bases not matched to a gene: 2. The CDR3 spans 14 residues. The germline V gene has CDR1 SEHNR and CDR2 FQNEAQ (reference sequence). This clone occurred a few times. Sequencing used immunoSEQ multiplex PCR; TCRdb keeps in-frame clones, though not all of them. This sample has 1.6 million or so clones, with roughly 96% found just once. V gene TRBV7-9 combines with J gene TRBJ1-1; TRBD1 aligns across 8 bases. The sequencing input was naive CD4+ T cells sorted from blood. Subset defined: CD45RA+ positively selected. The receptor comes from a man in his thirties or forties in good health. The CDR3 here is CASSLGTGSTEAFF. The CDR3 DNA is TGTGCCAGCAGCTTAGGGACAGGGAGCACTGAAGCTTTCTTT.